The TCR beta chain described here comes from a study of T cells after yellow fever vaccination. Study information: Those fractions that held only low numbers of cells were prepared using the SMART-Seq v4 Ultra Low Input RNA kit.

This CDR3 contains 16 residues. Germline V gives CDR1 LNHNV, CDR2 YYDKDF (reference sequence). The junction had 5 bases not matched to a gene; V was cut back by 5 bases and J by 1 base. General study findings and limits: Overall, a small share of clonotypes was seen in both CD4 and CD8 compartments. In post-booster samples, most primary-vaccination clones reappeared (approximately 95% CD4, approximately 91% CD8). FACS-sorted repertoires could harbor abundant contaminating bulk-population clonotypes.

This clonotype has just a few counts. Its antigen is currently unknown. A single record per CDR3 protein comes from TCRdb applying MiXCR to the 5' RACE reads. Seen here are about 130,000 distinct CDR3 sequences, more than 7.5% observed once, and the top ten hold approximately 37%. Sequenced material: CD8+ T cells sorted from PBMCs, taken on the day of the yellow fever booster vaccination. This rearrangement joins TRBV15 to TRBJ2-5; TRBD2 matches at 12 bases. This clonotype was sampled from a man younger than 35 who received the YFV17D yellow fever vaccine. The chain's CDR3 is CATSPRTSGAQETQYF. The CDR3 DNA follows: TGTGCCACCAGCCCCAGGACTAGCGGGGCCCAAGAGACCCAGTACTTC.